This T cell receptor (beta chain) was sequenced for a study of blood T cells in healthy people across ages. Turning to this clonotype: Its antigen is undetermined.

It was with a sample-barcoded 5' primer and a J-beta primer mix that a second PCR of roughly 7 to 12 cycles was run. TCRdb redid the calling of the 5' RACE reads with MiXCR, one entry per CDR3 protein. The sample contains 780,000 or so distinct CDR3 sequences, 56% of which appear only once. This CDR3 is 14 amino acids long. Germline loops: CDR1 KGHSH, CDR2 LQKENI. V shed 4 bases and J shed 5 bases, with 14 bases lying between them. Study-wide results and limits: Diversity estimated from one million T cells was considered an underestimate.

This clonotype was obtained from a middle-aged man in good health. The chain uses TRBV18 and TRBJ1-1; D might be TRBD1 (5 bases). Sequenced input: blood. CDR3: CASSQAWDETEAFF. In nucleotides, the CDR3 is TGTGCCAGCTCACAGGCGTGGGACGAAACTGAAGCTTTCTTT.